This TCR beta chain was captured by sequencing in a study of blood T cells in healthy people across ages. Findings of the study overall: Whereas aged donors had fewer naive CD4+ cells, long-lived donors had more of them and higher diversity.

A word on this clonotype: Its antigen is not identified.

V dropped 1 base and J dropped 8 bases, with 8 bases sitting between them. The CDR3 length is 12 residues. Per the germline V gene, CDR1 is SGHTA and CDR2 is FQGNSA. They isolated at least 6.5 million PBMCs from each sample. A J-beta primer mix and a sample-barcoded 5' primer were used in a second PCR of roughly 6 to 11 cycles. Each cDNA was tagged by a template-switch adaptor containing 12 random nucleotides. MiXCR, applied by TCRdb to the 5' RACE reads, yields one record per CDR3 protein. The sample lists 1,800,000 or so distinct CDR3 sequences; about 39% were seen once. Material for sequencing was blood. The V and J genes are TRBV7-2 and TRBJ1-1, with D unresolved. The sequence was collected from a human donor in good health. CDR3 amino acids: CASSLEWTEAFF. The CDR3 DNA is TGTGCCAGCAGCTTAGAGTGGACCGAAGCTTTCTTT.